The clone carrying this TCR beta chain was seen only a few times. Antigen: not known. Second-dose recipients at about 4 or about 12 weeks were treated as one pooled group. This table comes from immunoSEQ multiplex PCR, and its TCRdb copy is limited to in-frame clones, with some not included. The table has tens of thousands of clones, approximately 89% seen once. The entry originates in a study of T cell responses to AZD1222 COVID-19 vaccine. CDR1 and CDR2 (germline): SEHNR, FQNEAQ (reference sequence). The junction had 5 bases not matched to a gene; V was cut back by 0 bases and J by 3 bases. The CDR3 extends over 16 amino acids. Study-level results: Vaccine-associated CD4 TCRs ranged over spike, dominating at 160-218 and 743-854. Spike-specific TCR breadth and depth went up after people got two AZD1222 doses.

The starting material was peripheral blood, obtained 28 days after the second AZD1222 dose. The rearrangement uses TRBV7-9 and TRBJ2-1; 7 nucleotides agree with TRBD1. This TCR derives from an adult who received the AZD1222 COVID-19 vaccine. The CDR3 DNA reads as TGTGCCAGCAGCTTAGCGGATACAGGGGACTACAATGAGCAGTTCTTC. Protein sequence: CASSLADTGDYNEQFF.